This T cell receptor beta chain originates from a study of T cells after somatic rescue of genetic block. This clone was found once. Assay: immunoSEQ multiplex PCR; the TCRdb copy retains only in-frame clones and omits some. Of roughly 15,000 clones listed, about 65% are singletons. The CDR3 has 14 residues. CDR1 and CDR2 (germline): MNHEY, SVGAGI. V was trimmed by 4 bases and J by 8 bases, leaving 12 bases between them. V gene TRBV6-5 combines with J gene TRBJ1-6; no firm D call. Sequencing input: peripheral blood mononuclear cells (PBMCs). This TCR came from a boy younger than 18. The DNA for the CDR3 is TGTGCCAGCAGTTTCCCTTTGGACGATTCACCCCTCCACTTT. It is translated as CASSFPLDDSPLHF.